This T cell receptor beta chain was recovered during a study of blood T cell repertoires in COVID-19. On the study more broadly: Collection of acute and convalescent COVID-19 samples took place in the United States, Italy and Spain.

Regarding this clone: The germline gene is not matched at one end of the junction; a read error may be the cause.

This CDR3 contains 13 residues. CDR1 is SGHKS, CDR2 YYEKEE, per germline (reference sequence). The method was immunoSEQ multiplex PCR; TCRdb's version includes in-frame clones alone and lacks a portion of them. The sample records 200,000 to 250,000 clones, 80% to 90% being singletons. The clonotype originates from a woman between 45 and 65 years old in a cohort exposed to, infected with or recovered from COVID-19 (not recorded which). The specimen sequenced was PBMCs or T cells enriched from blood (not recorded which). The V call is TRBV5-5, the J call TRBJ2-1, with D perhaps matching TRBD1 (5 bases). CDR3: CASSLGQIPLLVF. CDR3 nucleotide sequence: TGTGCCAGCAGCTTGGGACAGATACCCCTCCTTGTCTTC.